The rows below give T cell receptor beta chains drawn from one sample of a study of beta chain features in type 1 diabetes. Here immunoSEQ multiplex PCR was the method, and the copy in TCRdb shows in-frame clones only, minus some. The table records roughly 250,000 clones, about 63% of them present only once. Sequencing used naive CD4+ T cells from blood. All receptors come from a young man in good health. Both conserved end residues are part of each CDR3. The order of the fields is D gene, V gene, clone size, J gene, CDR3 DNA, CDR3 protein. A D gene is named only where the DNA matches it firmly. The listing skips clone size in some rows; elsewhere it reads once, few, many or a size class.

>NA|TRBV30|NA|TRBJ2-7
TGTGACAACTACGAGCAGTACTTC
CDNYEQYF
>NA|TRBV15|NA|TRBJ2-7
TGTGCCACCAGCATGGGGGTCCTCTCACTTCGCGAGCAGTACTTC
CATSMGVLSLREQYF
>NA|TRBV14|NA|TRBJ2-1
TGTGCCAGCAGCCGGCTCTCCTACAATGAGCAGTTCTTC
CASSRLSYNEQFF
>TRBD1|TRBV18|NA|TRBJ2-7
TGTGCCAGCTCACCAGGGACAGTAAGTCCCGAGCAGTACTTC
CASSPGTVSPEQYF
>TRBD2|TRBV25-1|NA|TRBJ2-1
TGTGCCAGTAGCGGGAGTTCGGGTGAGCAGTTCTTC
CASSGSSGEQFF
>TRBD2|TRBV29-1|NA|TRBJ2-5
TGCAGCGTTGCTAGCGGGGGGTATGAGACCCAGTACTTC
CSVASGGYETQYF
>NA|TRBV4-2|NA|TRBJ2-7
TGTGCCAGCAGCCAAGGAGGGCGAGCCTACGAGCAGTACTTC
CASSQGGRAYEQYF
>NA|TRBV29-1|few|TRBJ2-3
TGCAGCGTTGATAACGGAATTGGAGATACGCAGTATTTT
CSVDNGIGDTQYF
>TRBD1|TRBV29-1|NA|TRBJ1-1
TGCAGCGCCGGAACCGGGACAGTGAACACTGAAGCTTTCTTT
CSAGTGTVNTEAFF
>TRBD1|TRBV29-1|few|TRBJ2-3
TGCAGCGCCGGACAGGGCTCAGATACGCAGTATTTT
CSAGQGSDTQYF
>TRBD1|TRBV7-7|NA|TRBJ2-5
TGTGCCAGCAGCTCCCGGGACAGTAGGGAGACCCAGTACTTC
CASSSRDSRETQYF
>TRBD2|TRBV10-2|NA|TRBJ2-1
TGCGCCAGCAGGGTTACTAGCGTTGAGCAGTTCTTC
CASRVTSVEQFF
>NA|TRBV27|NA|TRBJ2-1
TGTGCCAGCAGTTTCGGACAGACACTTAACAATGAGCAGTTCTTC
CASSFGQTLNNEQFF
>NA|TRBV18|NA|TRBJ2-1
TGTGCCAGCTCACCAGGATCGCTGCATAGCTCCTACAATGAGCAGTTCTTC
CASSPGSLHSSYNEQFF
>NA|TRBV9|NA|TRBJ2-3
TGTGCCAGCAGCGCCGTGACCGGGACAGATACGCAGTATTTT
CASSAVTGTDTQYF
>NA|TRBV6-6|few|TRBJ1-6
TGTGCCAGCAGTGAGACCAGGGATTCACCCCTCCACTTT
CASSETRDSPLHF
>TRBD1|TRBV29-1|NA|TRBJ2-7
TGCAGCGTTGGGGACAGGGGGGACTACGAGCAGTACTTC
CSVGDRGDYEQYF
>NA|TRBV7-6|NA|TRBJ2-3
TGTGCCAGCAGCTTGACGAGGAGCACAGATACGCAGTATTTT
CASSLTRSTDTQYF
>NA|TRBV10-3|NA|TRBJ2-5
TGTGCCATCAGTGAGACAGTCTTACAAGAGACCCAGTACTTC
CAISETVLQETQYF
>TRBD1|TRBV30|NA|TRBJ1-2
TGTGCCTGGAGTGCGGACAGGGGGCCAGGTATCCATGGCTACACCTTC
CAWSADRGPGIHGYTF
>TRBD2|TRBV30|NA|TRBJ2-1
TGTGCCCAGAAGGCTAGCGGAGCCTACAATGAGCAGTTCTTC
CAQKASGAYNEQFF
>NA|TRBV29-1|few|TRBJ2-6
TGCAGCGTTGGGGGACATTCTGGGGCCAACGTCCTGACTTTC
CSVGGHSGANVLTF
>TRBD1|TRBV30|NA|TRBJ2-7
TGTGCCTGGAGCGCCGGGACAGGGAGGCAGTACTTC
CAWSAGTGRQYF
>NA|TRBV29-1|NA|TRBJ2-2
TGCAGCGTTGGCCTAGCTGCGAACACCGGGGAGCTGTTTTTT
CSVGLAANTGELFF
>NA|TRBV10-3|NA|TRBJ2-7
TGTGCCATCAAGATTAGCGGAACCTACGAGCAGTACTTC
CAIKISGTYEQYF
>TRBD2|TRBV11-2|NA|TRBJ2-1
TGTGCCAGCAGCTTAGATAGCGGGAGTGATGAGCAGTTCTTC
CASSLDSGSDEQFF
>NA|TRBV14|few|TRBJ2-7
TGTGCCAGCAGCCGGTATGGCAGGCAAGAGCAGTACTTC
CASSRYGRQEQYF
>NA|TRBV14|NA|TRBJ1-2
TGTGCCAGCAGCCAAGATTATGGAGGGTATGGCTACACCTTC
CASSQDYGGYGYTF
>NA|TRBV30|once|TRBJ1-1
TGTGCCTGGAAGCACTGGAACACTGAAGCTTTCTTT
CAWKHWNTEAFF
>TRBD1|TRBV28|once|TRBJ2-5
TGTGCCAGCAGTTTATCTCACGACAGGGTGGTAGAGACCCAGTACTTC
CASSLSHDRVVETQYF
>NA|TRBV15|NA|TRBJ1-4
TGTGCCACCAGCAGGGGGACCACTAATGAAAAACTGTTTTTT
CATSRGTTNEKLFF
>NA|TRBV30|NA|TRBJ2-5
TGTGCCTGGAGTGTCTGGGGAGAGACCCAGTACTTC
CAWSVWGETQYF
>TRBD1|TRBV9|NA|TRBJ1-1
TGTGCCAGCAGCGTAGCCGTACCGGGACAGAAGAACACTGAAGCTTTCTTT
CASSVAVPGQKNTEAFF
>NA|TRBV30|NA|TRBJ2-1
TGTGCCTGGAGTGACGGGACCACAAACAATGAGCAGTTCTTC
CAWSDGTTNNEQFF
>NA|TRBV7-9|NA|TRBJ2-1
TGTGCCAGCAGCACCATCGCGGGAAGCTCCTACAATGAGCAGTTCTTC
CASSTIAGSSYNEQFF